This T cell receptor (beta chain) was identified in a study of shared clonotypes between healthy human individuals. Several immunoSEQ plates held equal portions of the genomic DNA taken from each subset. Sequencing used immunoSEQ multiplex PCR; TCRdb keeps in-frame clones, though not all of them. The data contain roughly 2.6 million clones, around 90% of them singletons. The CDR3 runs 16 residues. Germline-derived CDR1 and CDR2 are MNHNS and SASEGT. The ends lost 1 base at V and 2 bases at J; junction bases unmatched: 5. This clonotype originated in a man younger than 35 in good health. V and J are TRBV6-1 and TRBJ1-3, with 7 bases fitting TRBD1. Sequenced input: naive CD4+ T cells sorted from blood. Indicated subset: CD45RA+ positively selected. CDR3 region: CASSEGGRGAGNTIYF. As DNA, the CDR3 is TGTGCCAGCAGTGAAGGGGGCAGGGGGGCTGGAAACACCATATATTTT.